These T cell receptor beta chains were read from a single sample in a study of ipilimumab plus nivolumab after autologous stem cell transplantation. Measured with immunoSEQ multiplex PCR; TCRdb has only the in-frame clones, and not every one. The sample shows about 84,000 clones, 83% of them seen only once. This specimen was PBMCs, taken in a trial of ipilimumab plus nivolumab as post-transplant consolidation. The receptors here all came from a male donor with diffuse large B-cell lymphoma. The CDR3 runs from the conserved cysteine through the conserved F or W. Fields, in order: V gene, D gene, J gene, clone size, CDR3 DNA, CDR3 protein. The D gene is left open where the match is weak. The size field is filled for only some rows; it gives once, few, many or a size class.

>TRBV30|NA|TRBJ1-3|NA
TGTGCCTTCTCACAGGGATCAGGAAACACCATATATTTT
CAFSQGSGNTIYF
>TRBV9|NA|TRBJ1-2|NA
TGTGCCAGCAGCGTAAGTGGCAGCGACTATGGCTACACCTTC
CASSVSGSDYGYTF
>TRBV5-1|TRBD2|TRBJ2-7|NA
TGCGCCAGCAGCTTTAGCGGGGGGGCCTACGAGCAGTACTTC
CASSFSGGAYEQYF
>TRBV5-6|NA|TRBJ1-2|few
TGTGCCAGCAGCTTGGAGCGCGGGGCCGGCTACACCTTC
CASSLERGAGYTF
>TRBV18|NA|TRBJ1-3|NA
TGTGCCAGCTCACGACTTGACAGCTCTGGAAACACCATATATTTT
CASSRLDSSGNTIYF
>TRBV19|NA|TRBJ1-5|few
TGTGCCAGTAGTTTAACGGGGGCCAGCAACAATCAGCCCCAGCATTTT
CASSLTGASNNQPQHF
>TRBV9|NA|TRBJ2-5|NA
TGTGCCAGCAGCGTAGCGGGGGCCCAAGAGACCCAGTACTTC
CASSVAGAQETQYF
>TRBV10-3|NA|TRBJ2-7|few
TGTGCCATCGGGGTGCGAAACGAGCAGTACTTC
CAIGVRNEQYF
>TRBV20-1|NA|TRBJ2-7|NA
TGCAGTGCCAGGGACACCTACGAGCAGTACTTC
CSARDTYEQYF
>TRBV10-3|TRBD1|TRBJ2-5|NA
TGTGCCATCAGCGGGGACAGGGATCTTCAAGAGACCCAGTACTTC
CAISGDRDLQETQYF
>TRBV10-3|NA|TRBJ2-7|once
TGTGCCATCAGGCCGGGACGGCAAAGCGAGCAGTACTTC
CAIRPGRQSEQYF
>TRBV6-5|NA|TRBJ2-1|NA
TGTGCCAGCAGTTACTTCGCGGGAAGCCCCTACAATGAGCAGTTCTTC
CASSYFAGSPYNEQFF
>TRBV11-2|TRBD2|TRBJ2-3|NA
TGTGCCAGCAGCTTATCCGGCGGGGGGGCCACAGATACGCAGTATTTT
CASSLSGGGATDTQYF
>TRBV19|TRBD2|TRBJ2-3|NA
TGTGCCAGTAGGGTCGGACTAGCGGGGGCAGATACGCAGTATTTT
CASRVGLAGADTQYF
>TRBV6-1|NA|TRBJ1-3|few
TGTGCCAGCAGTGAGGTTCCAGTCTCTGGAAACACCATATATTTT
CASSEVPVSGNTIYF
>TRBV7-2|TRBD1|TRBJ2-3|NA
TGTGCCAGCAGCTCACAGGGGTGGGGGGATACGCAGTATTTT
CASSSQGWGDTQYF
>TRBV7-2|NA|TRBJ1-3|once
TGTGCCAGCTCCGAGTCGAAATACACCATATATTTT
CASSESKYTIYF
>TRBV18|NA|TRBJ1-1|NA
TGTGCCAGCTCAACGACACAGAACACTGAAGCTTTCTTT
CASSTTQNTEAFF
>TRBV7-8|TRBD2|TRBJ2-5|NA
TGTGCCAGCAGCAAAGGACTAGCGGGGCACCTTGGAGGGACCCAGTACTTC
CASSKGLAGHLGGTQYF
>TRBV7-3|NA|TRBJ2-5|NA
TGTGCCAGCAGCCGATATATGGGGGAGACCCAGTACTTC
CASSRYMGETQYF
>TRBV10-3|TRBD1|TRBJ2-7|NA
TGTGCCATCAGTGAGTTCACAGGGGACTACGAGCAGTACTTC
CAISEFTGDYEQYF
>TRBV7-9|NA|TRBJ1-5|NA
TGTGCCAGCAGCTTAGTGGCTCAGCCCCAGCATTTT
CASSLVAQPQHF
>TRBV28|TRBD1|TRBJ2-7|NA
TGTGCCAGCACCGACCGGGACAGGGGGGCCTACGAGCAGTACTTC
CASTDRDRGAYEQYF
>TRBV5-1|NA|TRBJ2-2|NA
TGCGCCAGCAGCTTGGAAGGCCGCACCGGGGAGCTGTTTTTT
CASSLEGRTGELFF
>TRBV29-1|NA|TRBJ2-3|NA
TGCAGCGTTGTAAACAGCAGGACAGATACGCAGTATTTT
CSVVNSRTDTQYF
>TRBV7-8|NA|TRBJ1-5|NA
TGTGCCAGCAGCTTAGAGTTCGGGCCCTCCGGGGGGCATAGCAATCAGCCCCAGCATTTT
CASSLEFGPSGGHSNQPQHF
>TRBV6-6|TRBD1|TRBJ2-7|NA
TGTGCCAGCAGTTATGACAGGGTCTCCTACGAGCAGTACTTC
CASSYDRVSYEQYF
>TRBV19|NA|TRBJ1-2|once
TGTGCCAGTAGTATAGAAGGCAGGACCTTGAGTGGCTACACCTTC
CASSIEGRTLSGYTF